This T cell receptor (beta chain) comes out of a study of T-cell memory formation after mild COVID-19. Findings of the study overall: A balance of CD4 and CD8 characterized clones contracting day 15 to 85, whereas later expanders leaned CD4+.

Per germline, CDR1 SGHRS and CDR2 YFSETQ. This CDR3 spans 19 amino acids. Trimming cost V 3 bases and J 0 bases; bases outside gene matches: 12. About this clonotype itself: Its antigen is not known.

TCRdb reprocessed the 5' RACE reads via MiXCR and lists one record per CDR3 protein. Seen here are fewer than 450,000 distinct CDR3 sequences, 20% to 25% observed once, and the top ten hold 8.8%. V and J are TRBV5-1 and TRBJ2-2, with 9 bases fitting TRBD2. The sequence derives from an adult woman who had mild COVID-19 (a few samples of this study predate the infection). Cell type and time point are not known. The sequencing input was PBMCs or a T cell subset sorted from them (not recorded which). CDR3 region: CASSYIPGSGGSNTGELFF. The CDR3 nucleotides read TGCGCCAGCAGCTACATACCGGGGAGCGGGGGGTCGAACACCGGGGAGCTGTTTTTT.